This T cell receptor beta chain was recorded in a study of cytomegalovirus exposure and HLA in healthy donors. CDR3 length equals 15 residues. The germline gives CDR1 SGHRS, CDR2 YFSETQ. V shed 0 bases and J shed 0 bases, with 7 bases lying between them. The PCR ran on 60 Vbeta and 13 Jbeta primers. Profiling relied on immunoSEQ multiplex PCR, and the TCRdb table lists in-frame clones only, not all of them. Here the sample spans about 130,000 clones, approximately 80% being singletons. The sequenced sample consisted of PBMCs. V and J are TRBV5-1 and TRBJ2-1; no definite D call. This TCR derives from a girl aged 2-9 years in good health and CMV-seronegative. The CDR3 loop is CASSLATGSYNEQFF. CDR3 in DNA: TGCGCCAGCAGCTTGGCCACTGGCTCCTACAATGAGCAGTTCTTC.